The entry below gives a single TCR beta chain sequence along with its context. Its antigen is still unknown. The CDR3 covers 15 residues. The trim removed 6 bases at V and 3 bases at J, leaving 11 bases unmatched. CDR1 MDHEN and CDR2 SYDVKM come from the germline V gene. Sequencing was performed with immunoSEQ multiplex PCR; in TCRdb, only in-frame clones are kept and a portion is missing. This sample yields about 83,000 clones, of which 95% to 98% are seen a single time; roughly 0.6% belongs to the top ten. The data are from a study of Tregs in tolerant kidney transplant recipients. The study, taken as a whole, reports: Tregs expanded with activated donor B cells seemed most donor-specific. Nucleotide sequences could not be compared across some patients' samples due to primer changes.

This rearrangement joins TRBV28 to TRBJ2-7; 7 nucleotides line up with TRBD2. The TCR comes from a human donor who received a combined kidney and bone marrow transplant. This specimen consisted of CD4+ T cells from blood, obtained before the transplant. CDR3 loop: CASSPASGLLYEQYF. The CDR3 DNA follows: TGTGCCAGCAGCCCCGCTTCGGGACTACTCTACGAGCAGTACTTC.